This TCR beta chain was obtained from a study of T cell changes during pregnancy in multiple sclerosis. Measured with immunoSEQ multiplex PCR; TCRdb has only the in-frame clones, and not every one. Of 60,000 to 75,000 clones in the sample, around nine tenths are singletons; the top ten hold about 0.85%. Germline values: CDR1 LGHNA, CDR2 YSLEER. With 4 bases clipped from V and 2 bases from J, the junction kept 10 bases outside the gene matches. This CDR3 is 18 amino acids long. The clonotype originates from a female donor with multiple sclerosis, enrolled in a pregnancy study. The rearrangement links TRBV4-3 to TRBJ2-3, with 12 bases identical to TRBD2. Sequences were derived from peripheral blood, sampled before pregnancy. The CDR3 sequence: CASSPQGPSGGATDTQYF. DNA for the CDR3: TGCGCCAGCAGCCCCCAAGGGCCTAGCGGGGGGGCCACAGATACGCAGTATTTT.